Each of the 19 T cell receptor beta chains below was sequenced from the same sample in a study of identical twins. TCRdb passed the 5' RACE reads through MiXCR, listing each CDR3 protein once. The data contain some 240,000 distinct CDR3 sequences, roughly 10% of them singletons. The specimen sequenced was memory T cells sorted from blood. All receptors come from a man aged 50-60 years in good health.

The V gene is TRBV20-1, the J gene TRBJ2-5; TRBD2 matches 11 bases. This CDR3 spans 13 amino acids. Losses at the gene ends were 6 bases for V and 5 bases for J; bases not matched to a gene: 5. Germline V gene lookup returns CDR1 DFQATT and CDR2 SNEGSKA (reference sequence). Here the CDR3 reads CSALLAGEETQYF. As DNA, the CDR3 is TGCAGTGCACTACTAGCGGGAGAGGAGACCCAGTACTTC.

This clonotype appeared a few times. The rearrangement joins TRBV27 to TRBJ1-3; TRBD1 might be the D (5 bases). CDR3 size: 15 residues. V lost 4 bases, J lost 1 base, and 11 bases lay in between. The germline CDR1 and CDR2 sequences are MNHEY and SMNVEV (reference sequence). This CDR3 is CASSSGFASGNTIYF. In DNA form, the CDR3 reads TGTGCCAGCAGTTCAGGGTTCGCGTCTGGAAACACCATATATTTT.

This clonotype appeared a few times. The chain couples TRBV25-1 to TRBJ2-2; 12 nucleotides agree with TRBD1. Germline V lookup: CDR1 MGHDK, CDR2 SYGVNS. Trimming removed 7 bases from V and 2 bases from J; junction bases left unmatched: 5. CDR3 length equals 16 residues. CDR3 sequence: CASTKGQGANTGELFF. The CDR3 DNA sequence: TGTGCCAGCACCAAGGGACAGGGGGCAAACACCGGGGAGCTGTTTTTT.

The chain joins TRBV7-6 to TRBJ2-1; D uncertain. Trimming removed 0 bases at V and 6 bases at J, with 15 bases between. The V gene's germline CDR1 is SGHVS and CDR2 FNYEAQ. The CDR3 extends over 16 amino acids. CDR3 sequence reads: CASSLALPGSLNEQFF. CDR3 DNA sequence: TGTGCCAGCAGCTTAGCGCTTCCGGGCTCCCTCAATGAGCAGTTCTTC.

V is TRBV3-1 and J is TRBJ1-6; D unclear. This CDR3 contains 15 residues. V was pared by 0 bases and J by 8 bases, with 11 bases between. Germline V lookup: CDR1 LGHDT, CDR2 YNNKEL (reference sequence). The CDR3 here is CASSQDLRADSPLHF. In nucleotides, the CDR3 is TGTGCCAGCAGCCAAGACCTACGGGCGGATTCACCCCTCCACTTT.

This clonotype appeared many times. This chain joins TRBV24-1 and TRBJ1-2; D remains ambiguous. V lost 0 bases to trimming and J lost 5 bases, with 9 bases between them. Germline assignment: CDR1 KGHDR and CDR2 SFDVKD. CDR3 length: 14 residues. The CDR3 DNA sequence: TGTGCCACCAGTGATTTGGGCGGTCAATATGGCTACACCTTC. As protein: CATSDLGGQYGYTF.

This clonotype was seen many times. V is TRBV5-5 and J is TRBJ2-1; 10 nucleotides match TRBD2. The CDR3 totals 16 residues. The germline CDR1 and CDR2 sequences are SGHKS and YYEKEE (reference sequence). The junction had 9 bases not matched to a gene; V was cut back by 0 bases and J by 9 bases. CDR3 nucleotide sequence: TGTGCCAGCAGCTTGGGGCCAGCGGGAGGGCAGAGTGAGCAGTTCTTC. Translation gives CASSLGPAGGQSEQFF.

This clonotype occurred many times. The chain is built from TRBV7-9 and TRBJ2-2; weak D call: TRBD2 (5 bases). Germline V gene data show CDR1 as SEHNR and CDR2 as FQNEAQ (reference sequence). V dropped 4 bases and J dropped 7 bases, with 7 bases sitting between them. The CDR3 has 12 amino acids. CDR3 amino acids: CASSSEGGELFF. The CDR3 nucleotides are TGTGCCAGCAGCTCCGAGGGCGGGGAGCTGTTTTTT.

This clonotype showed up many times. The V gene is TRBV20-1, the J gene TRBJ1-2; D uncertain. Germline V gives CDR1 DFQATT, CDR2 SNEGSKA (reference sequence). Trimming stripped 3 bases from V and 7 bases from J, with 9 bases between. The CDR3 totals 11 residues. CDR3 bases: TGCAGTGCTAGTTTGGAAACTGGCTACACCTTC. This codes for CSASLETGYTF.

This clonotype showed up many times. V gene TRBV3-1 combines with J gene TRBJ2-7; 7 nucleotides match TRBD2. Germline CDR1 and CDR2: LGHDT and YNNKEL (reference sequence). V lost 3 bases and J lost 0; bases outside the gene matches: 14. This CDR3 region has 18 residues. CDR3: CASSQAPLSGGSSYEQYF. The CDR3 coding sequence is TGTGCCAGCAGCCAGGCTCCCCTTTCTGGCGGGAGCTCCTACGAGCAGTACTTC.

This clonotype has a count of ten or more. The chain links TRBV12-3 or TRBV12-4 to TRBJ2-3, with 10 bases matching TRBD1. The V segment lost 5 bases and the J segment 3 bases; nucleotides outside the gene matches: 2. This CDR3 is 14 amino acids long. The CDR3 is CASSAGQGTDTQYF. The CDR3 DNA is TGTGCCAGCAGTGCGGGACAGGGGACAGATACGCAGTATTTT.

This clonotype was counted many times. The chain recombines TRBV5-1 with TRBJ2-3; D is unclear. The CDR3 loop spans 14 amino acids. The V end was cut by 2 bases, the J end by 4 bases, with 11 bases between. Germline V gives CDR1 SGHRS, CDR2 YFSETQ. CDR3 amino acids: CASSLHRPADTQYF. The CDR3 DNA sequence: TGCGCCAGCAGCTTACATCGACCCGCAGATACGCAGTATTTT.

The chain couples TRBV4-2 to TRBJ1-2; D is uncertain. Germline V gene lookup returns CDR1 LGHNA and CDR2 YNFKEQ. This CDR3 spans 15 amino acids. Trimming took 0 bases from V and 0 from J, leaving 8 bases between them. CDR3 nucleotides: TGTGCCAGCAGCCAAGATGCCAGAACTAACTATGGCTACACCTTC. Translated: CASSQDARTNYGYTF.

The rearrangement links TRBV6-1 to TRBJ2-7; D may be TRBD1 or TRBD2 (5 bases each). Germline V lookup: CDR1 MNHNS, CDR2 SASEGT. V lost 8 bases to trimming and J lost 0 bases, with 20 bases between them. This CDR3 region has 16 residues. In DNA, the CDR3 is TGTGCCAGCGCCGTAGGGACGGCCCTGGGCTCCTACGAGCAGTACTTC. It codes for CASAVGTALGSYEQYF.

This clonotype was seen a few times. The chain is built from TRBV20-1 and TRBJ2-5; D gene uncertain. Trimming took 6 bases from V and 5 from J, leaving 13 bases between them. There are 12 residues in the CDR3. Germline loops: CDR1 DFQATT, CDR2 SNEGSKA (reference sequence). The CDR3 DNA follows: TGCAGTGCCCCTCGGGTAGGGGAGACCCAGTACTTC. Translation gives CSAPRVGETQYF.

This clonotype was found a few times. The genes are TRBV29-1 and TRBJ2-1; D may be TRBD2 (6 bases). Trimming removed 1 base from V and 8 bases from J, with 21 bases in between. Germline values: CDR1 SQVTM, CDR2 ANQGSEA. CDR3 length: 16 amino acids. CDR3 DNA sequence: TGCAGCGTTGAAGGCGACCCGGGCGGGGTTTTATATGAGCAGTTCTTC. Its protein product is CSVEGDPGGVLYEQFF.

This clonotype showed up just a few times. The CDR3 coding sequence is TGTGCCAGCAGCTACCGGACTAGCGGGGGGGCTCAGAACACAGATACGCAGTATTTT. Protein product: CASSYRTSGGAQNTDTQYF. The chain is built from TRBV13 and TRBJ2-3; 15 bases are shared with TRBD2. The CDR3 contains 19 residues. The germline V gene encodes CDR1 PRHDT and CDR2 FYEKMQ (reference sequence). J was trimmed by 2 bases and V by 4 bases; bases with no gene match: 10.

This clonotype was observed a few times. This chain links TRBV12-3 or TRBV12-4 with TRBJ1-1, with D unclear. The CDR3 has 13 amino acids. Trimming pared 5 bases from V and 7 bases from J, leaving 14 bases between. The CDR3 sequence: CASSPPGLNEAFF. The CDR3 DNA reads TGTGCCAGCAGTCCTCCGGGCCTCAATGAAGCTTTCTTT.

This rearrangement joins TRBV14 to TRBJ1-5; D is undetermined. Germline V lookup: CDR1 SGHDN, CDR2 FVKESK. CDR3 size: 13 residues. Trimming took 1 base from V and 6 from J, leaving 7 bases between them. Here the CDR3 reads CASSQGTLQPQHF. The CDR3 DNA reads TGTGCCAGCAGCCAAGGGACCCTTCAGCCCCAGCATTTT.